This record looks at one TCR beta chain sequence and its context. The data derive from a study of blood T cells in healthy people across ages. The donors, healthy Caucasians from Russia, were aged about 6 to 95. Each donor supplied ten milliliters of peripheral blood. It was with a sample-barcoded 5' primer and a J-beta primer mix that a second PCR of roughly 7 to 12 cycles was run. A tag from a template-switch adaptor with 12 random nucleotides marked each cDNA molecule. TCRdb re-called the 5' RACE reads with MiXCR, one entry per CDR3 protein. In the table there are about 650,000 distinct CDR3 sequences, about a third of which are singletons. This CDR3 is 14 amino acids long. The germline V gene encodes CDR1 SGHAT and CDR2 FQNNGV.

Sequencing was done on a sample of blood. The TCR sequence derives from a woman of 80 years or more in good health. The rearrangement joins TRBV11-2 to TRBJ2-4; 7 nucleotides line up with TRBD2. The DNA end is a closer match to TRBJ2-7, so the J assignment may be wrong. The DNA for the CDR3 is TGTGCCAGCAGCCCAAGCGGGATACACTACGAGCAGTACTTC. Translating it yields CASSPSGIHYEQYF.